Listed here are 8 T cell receptor beta chains from one sample, sequenced in a study of blood T cells in healthy people across ages (dated by TCRdb to between 2014 and 2017). Libraries came from 5' RACE. Sequencing relied on an Illumina HiSeq 2500. A second PCR of about 6 to 12 cycles was performed with a sample-barcoded 5' primer and a J-beta primer mix. TCRdb passed the public sequencing reads through fastp at Q25 and MiXCR, retaining productive beta sequences. Each record represents a unique CDR3 protein, reported with the most common genes and DNA among its rows. The table for this sample lists roughly 800,000 distinct CDR3 sequences; more than 45% of them were counted only once. The top ten constitute around 20% of the sample. Sequenced sample: blood. The origin of the receptors is a man aged 30-40 years in good health.

This clonotype showed up just a few times. The CDR3 DNA follows: TGTGCCAGCAGCTCCGGACAGGGTTTGTTTCAAGAGACCCAGTACTTC. Amino acids: CASSSGQGLFQETQYF. The chain couples TRBV7-2 to TRBJ2-5; TRBD1 matches at 8 bases. V gave up 4 bases and J gave up 2 bases; unmatched junction bases: 9. The CDR3 is 16 amino acids. Germline loops: CDR1 SGHTA, CDR2 FQGNSA.

The sample holds a few counts of this clonotype. The chain recombines TRBV7-2 with TRBJ2-7, with D possibly being TRBD2 (5 bases). V shed 5 bases and J shed 3 bases, with 11 bases lying between them. The CDR3 has 13 amino acids. CDR1 and CDR2 (germline): SGHTA, FQGNSA. CDR3 nucleotide sequence: TGTGCCAGCAGCGCGGACTTTTTCTACGAGCAGTACTTC. Its protein product is CASSADFFYEQYF.

Comment on this clonotype: No DNA is shown, since the ends of the CDR3 on it are uncertain; the CDR3 is the one TCRdb lists. The chain couples TRBV20-1 to TRBJ2-1; the D segment call TRBD2 is taken from the table without a DNA check. Germline V lookup: CDR1 DFQATT, CDR2 SNEGSKA (reference sequence). The CDR3 is 15 residues long, counting both termini. CDR3 sequence: CSAFGAGPAYNEQYF.

The chain couples TRBV20-1 to TRBJ2-4; TRBD1 aligns across 9 bases. The assigned J gene may be wrong: the sequence end matches TRBJ2-7 better. The germline V gene has CDR1 DFQATT and CDR2 SNEGSKA (reference sequence). This CDR3 has 13 residues. The CDR3 loop reads CSARPGTGFEQYF. CDR3 bases: TGCAGTGCACGTCCCGGGACAGGGTTCGAGCAGTACTTC.

This sequence joins TRBV21-1 and TRBJ1-5; the D segment call TRBD1 is taken from the table without a DNA check. TRBV21-1 counts as a pseudogene. The CDR3 sequence is 14 residues long. CDR3 DNA sequence: TGTGCCAGCGCGGGACAGCCTCGGAGTCAGCCCCAGCATTTT. Translating it yields CASAGQPRSQPQHF.

This clonotype was seen only a few times. CDR3 DNA sequence: TGTGCCAGCTCACCGGGACTTTCAGGGGTCAACGAGCAGTACTTC. This encodes CASSPGLSGVNEQYF. The chain combines TRBV18 with TRBJ2-7; tentatively, D is TRBD1 or TRBD2 (6 bases each). The V end lost 3 bases, the J end lost 5 bases, and 17 bases lay between the germline ends. CDR1 and CDR2 from the germline V gene are KGHSH and LQKENI. There are 15 residues in the CDR3.

The rearrangement joins TRBV20-1 to TRBJ2-3; 7 bases fit TRBD2. CDR1 and CDR2 (germline): DFQATT, SNEGSKA (reference sequence). V lost 5 bases and J lost 2; bases outside the gene matches: 7. The CDR3 length is 14 residues. The CDR3 nucleotides read TGCAGTGCTGTGGCTAGCGGAGCCACAGATACGCAGTATTTT. Amino acid sequence: CSAVASGATDTQYF.

The J gene is TRBJ2-5, the V gene TRBV2; weak D call: TRBD2 (6 bases). Germline V lookup: CDR1 SNHLY, CDR2 FYNNEI. This CDR3 is 19 amino acids long. Trimming cost V 1 base and J 2 bases, with 23 bases left between them. DNA for the CDR3: TGTGCCAGCAGTGAAGATTTGGGACGTCGGGCGGGGCAACAAGAGACCCAGTACTTC. It yields the protein CASSEDLGRRAGQQETQYF.